This T cell receptor beta chain was captured by sequencing in a study of blood T cell repertoires in COVID-19 (TCRdb year 2020). Describing the broader study: The collaborator samples originated in the United States, Italy and Spain and spanned the acute and convalescent phases of COVID-19. The material from the prospective study consisted of cDNA or gDNA derived from T cells, B-cell-depleted T cells, or PBMCs. The dataset comprised deeply sampled blood TCRbeta repertoires from subjects exposed to, actively infected with, or recovered from COVID-19. The repertoires were made available in a free public database intended to serve as a resource for research on the immune response to SARS-CoV-2. Samples were obtained from the ongoing ImmuneRACE study (first 160 participants) and from approximately 1,200 subjects provided by 6 global collaborators. Sample metadata almost always included a de-identified subject ID, COVID-19 status, age in years and sex. HLA class I and class II types, where available, came from metadata supplied by the sample provider rather than from assay-based typing.

The CDR3 starts with the cysteine, ends with the phenylalanine, and has 12 residues. Only CDR3 DNA remains: 36 bases, in frame from the first base. V lost 6 bases and J lost 7 bases; the stretch between them is 11 bases long. TCRbeta CDR3 regions were amplified from genomic DNA using the immunoSEQ Assay, a bias-controlled multiplex PCR. Turning to the authors' computational methods: Within the assay, amplification of reference gene primers was used to estimate how many nucleated cells each sample contained. To quantify the absolute abundance of each unique TCRbeta CDR3 rearrangement, sequence reads were collapsed and filtered. For each sample, productive Simpson clonality was calculated as the square root of Simpson's diversity index over productive rearrangements. The table comes from immuneACCESS by way of TCRdb, which keeps in-frame sequences with V and J called. Part of the clones is missing from these tables; in studies checked, under half for an unresolved V gene and the rest for unknown reasons. The DNA was the basis for D and trimming; V, J and clone size are from that table. This sample has under 300,000 clones in its table, and 80% to 90% of those were observed once. The ten largest clones capture roughly 3.6% of the sample.

Of note for this clone: Its antigen is not yet known. No quality values exist for individual bases; no much larger clone is one base distant.

Whole blood was collected in K2EDTA tubes by collaborating institutions according to the institutions' own protocols. For TCRbeta analysis, collaborator samples were shipped as frozen whole blood, as isolated PBMCs, or as DNA extracted from either sample type. Overall results and qualifications from the work: How much clinical and demographic metadata was included differed by source and by participant, and the metadata was provided uncurated.

The sequence derives from a woman in her thirties or forties with acute or convalescent COVID-19. The chain employs TRBV12-3 or TRBV12-4 and TRBJ2-3, with the D gene call left open. The material sequenced was peripheral blood. The CDR3 in this case is CASRPGGNTQYF. The nucleotide sequence reads as follows: TGTGCCAGCAGACCGGGTGGTAATACGCAGTATTTT.